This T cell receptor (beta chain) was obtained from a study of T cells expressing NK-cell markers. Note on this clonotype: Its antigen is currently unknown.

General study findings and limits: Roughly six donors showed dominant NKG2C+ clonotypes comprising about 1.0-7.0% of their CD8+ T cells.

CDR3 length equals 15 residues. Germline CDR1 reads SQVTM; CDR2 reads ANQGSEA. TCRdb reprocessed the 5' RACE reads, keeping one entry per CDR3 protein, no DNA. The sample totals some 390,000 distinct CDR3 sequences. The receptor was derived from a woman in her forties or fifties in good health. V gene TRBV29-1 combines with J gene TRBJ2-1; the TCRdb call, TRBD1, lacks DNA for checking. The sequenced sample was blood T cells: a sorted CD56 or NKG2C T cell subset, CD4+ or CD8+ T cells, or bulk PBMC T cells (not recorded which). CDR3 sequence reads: CSVEPGQGVVNEQFF.